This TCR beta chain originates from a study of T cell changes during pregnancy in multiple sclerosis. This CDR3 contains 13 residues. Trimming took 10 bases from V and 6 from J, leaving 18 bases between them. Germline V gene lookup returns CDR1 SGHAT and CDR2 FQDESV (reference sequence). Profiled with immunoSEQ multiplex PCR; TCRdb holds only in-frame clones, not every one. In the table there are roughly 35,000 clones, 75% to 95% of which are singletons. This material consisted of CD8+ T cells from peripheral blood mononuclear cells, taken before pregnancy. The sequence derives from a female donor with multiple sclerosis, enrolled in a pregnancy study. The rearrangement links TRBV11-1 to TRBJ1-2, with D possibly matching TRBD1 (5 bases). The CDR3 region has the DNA TGTGCCACGGGACTCTACAGTAAAGATGGCTACACCTTC. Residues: CATGLYSKDGYTF.